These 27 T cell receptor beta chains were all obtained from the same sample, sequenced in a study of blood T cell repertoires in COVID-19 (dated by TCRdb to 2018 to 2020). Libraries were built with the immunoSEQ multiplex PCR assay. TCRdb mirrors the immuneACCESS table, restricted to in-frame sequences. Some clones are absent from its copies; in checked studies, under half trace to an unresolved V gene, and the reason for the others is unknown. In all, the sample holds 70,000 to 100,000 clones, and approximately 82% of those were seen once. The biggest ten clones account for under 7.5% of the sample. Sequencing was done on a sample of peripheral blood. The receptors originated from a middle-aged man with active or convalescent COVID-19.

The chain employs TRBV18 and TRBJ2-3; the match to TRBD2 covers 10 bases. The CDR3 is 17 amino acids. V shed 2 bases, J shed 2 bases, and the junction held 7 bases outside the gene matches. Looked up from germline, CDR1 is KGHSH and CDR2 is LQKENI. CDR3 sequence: CASSPAAGGLVTDTQYF. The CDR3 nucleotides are TGTGCCAGCTCACCAGCAGCGGGGGGGCTCGTCACAGATACGCAGTATTTT. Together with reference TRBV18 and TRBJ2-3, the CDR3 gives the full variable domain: NAGVMQNPRHLVRRRGQEARLRCSPMKGHSHVYWYRQLPEEGLKFMVYLQKENIIDESGMPKERFSAEFPKEGPSILRIQQVVRGDSAAYFCASSPAAGGLVTDTQYFGPGTRLTVL.

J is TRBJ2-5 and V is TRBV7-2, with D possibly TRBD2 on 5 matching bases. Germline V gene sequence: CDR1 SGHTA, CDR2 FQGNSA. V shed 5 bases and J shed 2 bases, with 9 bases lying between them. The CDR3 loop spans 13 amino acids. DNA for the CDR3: TGTGCCAGCAGCCCCAGGACTCAAGAGACCCAGTACTTC. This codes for CASSPRTQETQYF.

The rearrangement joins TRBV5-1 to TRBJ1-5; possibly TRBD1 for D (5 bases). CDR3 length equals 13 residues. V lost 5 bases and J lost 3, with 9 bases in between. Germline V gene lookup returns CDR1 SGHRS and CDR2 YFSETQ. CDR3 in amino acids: CASRKGFNQPQHF. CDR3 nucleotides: TGCGCCAGCAGAAAGGGGTTCAATCAGCCCCAGCATTTT.

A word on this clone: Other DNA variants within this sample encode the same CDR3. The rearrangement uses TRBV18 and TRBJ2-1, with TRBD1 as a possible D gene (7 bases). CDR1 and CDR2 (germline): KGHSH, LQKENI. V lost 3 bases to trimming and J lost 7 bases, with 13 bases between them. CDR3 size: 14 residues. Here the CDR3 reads CASSPQGGGNEQFF. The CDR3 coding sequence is TGTGCCAGCTCACCGCAGGGGGGCGGGAATGAGCAGTTCTTC.

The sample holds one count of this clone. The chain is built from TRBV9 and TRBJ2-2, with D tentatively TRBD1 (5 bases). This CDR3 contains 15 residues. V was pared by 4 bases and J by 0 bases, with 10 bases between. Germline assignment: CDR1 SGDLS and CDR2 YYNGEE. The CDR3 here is CASSPHRTNTGELFF. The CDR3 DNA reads TGTGCCAGCAGCCCCCACAGGACGAACACCGGGGAGCTGTTTTTT.

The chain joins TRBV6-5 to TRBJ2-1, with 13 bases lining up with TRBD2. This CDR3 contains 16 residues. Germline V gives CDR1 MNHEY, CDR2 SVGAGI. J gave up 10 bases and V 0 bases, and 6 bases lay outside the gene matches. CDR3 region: CASSYSLAGGPLEQFF. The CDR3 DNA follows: TGTGCCAGCAGTTACTCACTAGCGGGGGGGCCTCTAGAGCAGTTCTTC.

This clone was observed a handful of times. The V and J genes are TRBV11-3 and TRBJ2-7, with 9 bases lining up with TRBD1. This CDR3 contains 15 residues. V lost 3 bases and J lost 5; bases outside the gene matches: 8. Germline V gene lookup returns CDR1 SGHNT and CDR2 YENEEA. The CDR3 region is CASSFGTGGLDEQYF. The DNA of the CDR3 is TGTGCCAGCAGCTTTGGAACAGGGGGCTTGGACGAGCAGTACTTC.

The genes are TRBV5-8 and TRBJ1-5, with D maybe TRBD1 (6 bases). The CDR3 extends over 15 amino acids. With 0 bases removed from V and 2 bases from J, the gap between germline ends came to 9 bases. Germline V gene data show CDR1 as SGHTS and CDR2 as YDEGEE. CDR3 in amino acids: CASSLEGGRNQPQHF. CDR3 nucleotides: TGTGCCAGCAGCTTGGAAGGGGGTCGCAATCAGCCCCAGCATTTT.

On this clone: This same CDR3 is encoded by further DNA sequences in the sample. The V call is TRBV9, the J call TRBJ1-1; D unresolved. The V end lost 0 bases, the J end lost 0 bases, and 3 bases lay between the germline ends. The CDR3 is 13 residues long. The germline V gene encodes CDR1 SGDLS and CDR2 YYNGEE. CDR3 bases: TGTGCCAGCAGCGTAGCTCTGAACACTGAAGCTTTCTTT. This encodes CASSVALNTEAFF.

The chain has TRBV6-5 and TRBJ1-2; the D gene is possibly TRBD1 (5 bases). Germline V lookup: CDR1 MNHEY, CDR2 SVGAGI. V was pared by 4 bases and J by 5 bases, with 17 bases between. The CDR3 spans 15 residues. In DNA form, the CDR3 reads TGTGCCAGCAGTTGGGGTCAGGTGGGGGGGTATGGCTACACCTTC. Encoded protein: CASSWGQVGGYGYTF.

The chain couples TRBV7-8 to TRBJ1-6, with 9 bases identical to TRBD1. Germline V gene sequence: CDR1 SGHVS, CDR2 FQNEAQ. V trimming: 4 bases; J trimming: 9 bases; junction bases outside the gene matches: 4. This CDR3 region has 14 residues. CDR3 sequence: CASSWDRAFSPLHF. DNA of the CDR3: TGTGCCAGCAGCTGGGACAGGGCTTTTTCACCCCTCCACTTT.

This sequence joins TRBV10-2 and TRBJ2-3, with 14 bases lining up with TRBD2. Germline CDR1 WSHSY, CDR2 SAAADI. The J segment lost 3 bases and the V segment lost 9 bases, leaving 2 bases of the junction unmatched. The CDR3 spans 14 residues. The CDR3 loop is CASRTSGGTDTQYF. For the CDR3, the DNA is TGCGCCAGTCGGACTAGCGGGGGGACAGATACGCAGTATTTT.

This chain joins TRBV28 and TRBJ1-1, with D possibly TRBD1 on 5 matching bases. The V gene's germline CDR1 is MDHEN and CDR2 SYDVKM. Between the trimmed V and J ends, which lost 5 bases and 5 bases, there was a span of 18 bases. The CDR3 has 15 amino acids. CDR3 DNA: TGTGCCAGCAGTACCTCGACAGTAGCCGGGACTGAAGCTTTCTTT. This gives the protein CASSTSTVAGTEAFF.

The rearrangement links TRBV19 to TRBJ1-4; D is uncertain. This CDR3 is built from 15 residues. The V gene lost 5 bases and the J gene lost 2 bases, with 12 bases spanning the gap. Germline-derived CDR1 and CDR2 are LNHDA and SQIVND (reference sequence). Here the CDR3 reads CASSGRGGTNEKLFF. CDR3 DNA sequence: TGTGCCAGTAGTGGAAGAGGTGGGACTAATGAAAAACTGTTTTTT. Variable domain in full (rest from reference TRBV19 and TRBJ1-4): DGGITQSPKYLFRKEGQNVTLSCEQNLNHDAMYWYRQDPGQGLRLIYYSQIVNDFQKGDIAEGYSVSREKKESFPLTVTSAQKNPTAFYLCASSGRGGTNEKLFFGSGTQLSVL.

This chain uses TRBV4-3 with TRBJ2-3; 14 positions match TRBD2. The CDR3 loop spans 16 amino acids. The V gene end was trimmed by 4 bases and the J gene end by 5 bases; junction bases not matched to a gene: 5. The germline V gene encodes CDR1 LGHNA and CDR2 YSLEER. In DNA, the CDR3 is TGCGCCAGCAGCCTCGGACTAGCGGGGGGTGGAGATACGCAGTATTTT. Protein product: CASSLGLAGGGDTQYF.

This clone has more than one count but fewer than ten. CDR3 protein: CAITSSGGRNTGELFF. The CDR3 DNA is TGTGCCATCACGTCTAGCGGGGGAAGGAACACCGGGGAGCTGTTTTTT. The chain couples TRBV10-3 to TRBJ2-2; 10 bases are a match to TRBD2. The V segment lost 7 bases and the J segment 1 base; nucleotides outside the gene matches: 6. The germline V gene encodes CDR1 ENHRY and CDR2 SYGVKD. This CDR3 contains 16 residues.

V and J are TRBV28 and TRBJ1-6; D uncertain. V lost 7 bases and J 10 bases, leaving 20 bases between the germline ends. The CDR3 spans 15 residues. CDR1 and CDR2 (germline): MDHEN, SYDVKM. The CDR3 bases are TGTGCCAGCATTACCGGGTCTTCTTTAAAATCACCCCTCCACTTT. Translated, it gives CASITGSSLKSPLHF.

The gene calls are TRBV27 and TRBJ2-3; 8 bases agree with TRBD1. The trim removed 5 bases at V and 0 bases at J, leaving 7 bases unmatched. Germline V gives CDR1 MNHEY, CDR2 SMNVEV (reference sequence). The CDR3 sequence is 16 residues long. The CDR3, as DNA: TGTGCCAGCAGTATCCGACAGGGGCCTAGCACAGATACGCAGTATTTT. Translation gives CASSIRQGPSTDTQYF.

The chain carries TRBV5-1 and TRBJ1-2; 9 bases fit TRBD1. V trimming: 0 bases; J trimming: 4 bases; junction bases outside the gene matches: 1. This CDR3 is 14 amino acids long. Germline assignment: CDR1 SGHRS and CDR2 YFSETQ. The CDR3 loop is CASSLGDRAYGYTF. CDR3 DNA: TGCGCCAGCAGCTTGGGGGACAGGGCCTATGGCTACACCTTC.

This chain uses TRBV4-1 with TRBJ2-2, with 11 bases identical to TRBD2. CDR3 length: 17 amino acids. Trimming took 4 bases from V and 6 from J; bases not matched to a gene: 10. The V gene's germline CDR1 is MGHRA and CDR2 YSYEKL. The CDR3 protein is CASSRTIAGGPAGELFF. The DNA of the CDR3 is TGCGCCAGCAGCCGGACGATAGCGGGGGGGCCGGCCGGGGAGCTGTTTTTT.

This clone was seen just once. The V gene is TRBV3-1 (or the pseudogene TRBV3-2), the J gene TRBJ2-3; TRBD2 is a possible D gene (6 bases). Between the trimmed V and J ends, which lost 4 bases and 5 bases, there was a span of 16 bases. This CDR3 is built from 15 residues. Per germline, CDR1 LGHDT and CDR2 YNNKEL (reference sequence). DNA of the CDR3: TGTGCCAGCAGCCCCCTAGGTCGGGGGAGAGATACGCAGTATTTT. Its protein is CASSPLGRGRDTQYF.

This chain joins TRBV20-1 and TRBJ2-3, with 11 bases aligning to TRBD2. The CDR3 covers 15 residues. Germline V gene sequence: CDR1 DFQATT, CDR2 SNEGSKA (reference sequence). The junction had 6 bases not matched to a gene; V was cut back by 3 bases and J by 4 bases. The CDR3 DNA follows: TGCAGTGCTAGTCCTATTAGCGGGAGGGCAGATACGCAGTATTTT. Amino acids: CSASPISGRADTQYF.

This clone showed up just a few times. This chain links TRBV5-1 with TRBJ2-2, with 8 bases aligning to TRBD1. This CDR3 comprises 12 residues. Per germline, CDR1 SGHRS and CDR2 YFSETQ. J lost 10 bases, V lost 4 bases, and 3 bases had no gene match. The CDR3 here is CASSNRGKELFF. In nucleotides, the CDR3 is TGCGCCAGCAGCAACAGGGGGAAGGAGCTGTTTTTT.

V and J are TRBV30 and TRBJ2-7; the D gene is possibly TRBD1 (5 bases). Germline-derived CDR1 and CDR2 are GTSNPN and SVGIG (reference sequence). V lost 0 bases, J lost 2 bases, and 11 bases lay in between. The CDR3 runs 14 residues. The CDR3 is CAWSVTGYAYEQYF. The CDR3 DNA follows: TGTGCCTGGAGTGTTACAGGTTATGCCTACGAGCAGTACTTC.

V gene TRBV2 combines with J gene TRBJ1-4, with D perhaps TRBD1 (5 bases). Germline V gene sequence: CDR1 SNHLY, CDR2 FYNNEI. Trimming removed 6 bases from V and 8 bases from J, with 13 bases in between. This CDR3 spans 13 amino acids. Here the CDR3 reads CASREGSGEKLFF. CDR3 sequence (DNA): TGTGCCAGCAGGGAGGGGTCTGGGGAAAAACTGTTTTTT.

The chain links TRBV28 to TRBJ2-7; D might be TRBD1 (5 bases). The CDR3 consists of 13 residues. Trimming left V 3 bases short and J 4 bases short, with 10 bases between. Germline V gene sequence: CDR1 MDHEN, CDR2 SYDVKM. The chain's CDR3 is CASSLPGSYEQYV. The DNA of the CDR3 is TGTGCCAGCAGTTTGCCAGGGTCGTACGAGCAGTACGTC.

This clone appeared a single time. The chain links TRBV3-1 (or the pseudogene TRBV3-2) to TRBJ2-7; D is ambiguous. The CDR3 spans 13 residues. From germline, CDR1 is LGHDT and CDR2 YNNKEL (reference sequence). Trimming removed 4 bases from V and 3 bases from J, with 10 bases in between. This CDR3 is CASSRETGYEQYF. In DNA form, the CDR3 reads TGTGCCAGCAGCCGCGAAACCGGCTACGAGCAGTACTTC.